The rows below give T cell receptor beta chains drawn from one sample of a study of blood T cell repertoires in COVID-19. The protocol was immunoSEQ multiplex PCR, while the TCRdb copy is restricted to in-frame clones and leaves out a portion. This table holds 70,000 to 80,000 clones, over 70% found once. Specimen: peripheral blood. These receptors came from a man aged 50 or older with acute or convalescent COVID-19. CDR3s include the opening cysteine and the closing phenylalanine or tryptophan. A D gene is named only where the DNA matches it firmly. Rows give clone size only sometimes, using once, few, many, or a class for an expanded clone.

clone_size cdr3_length d_call j_call v_call cdr3_nt cdr3_aa
few 18 . TRBJ2-7 TRBV4-3 TGCGCCAGCAGCCAAGATCTCCCGGGGGGGACAGTTACCTACGAGCAGTACTTC CASSQDLPGGTVTYEQYF
few 15 . TRBJ1-2 TRBV7-6 TGTGCCAGCAGCCCACAAAGCGGGCAGGTCTATGGCTACACCTTC CASSPQSGQVYGYTF
. 14 . TRBJ2-1 TRBV29-1 TGCAGCGTTGAAGAGGCGGGTGGTAGGGATGAGCAGTTCTTC CSVEEAGGRDEQFF
. 11 . TRBJ1-4 TRBV20-1 TGCAGTGCCGGCGGGTCTGGGAAACTGTTTTTT CSAGGSGKLFF
few 14 . TRBJ1-5 TRBV2 TGTGCCAGCAGTGAAGGAAGTGGGTCAGGCCTCCAGCATTTT CASSEGSGSGLQHF
. 14 . TRBJ1-4 TRBV6-5 TGTGCCATAGTGCGGGGGGCGGTTAATGAAAAACTGTTTTTT CAIVRGAVNEKLFF
. 16 . TRBJ2-7 TRBV11-2 TGTGCCAGCAGCGTGGGTGGGCCAGGGGATATTTACGAGCAGTACTTC CASSVGGPGDIYEQYF
. 12 . TRBJ2-7 TRBV5-1 TGCGCCAGCAGCTTGGACACAGCCGAGCAGTACTTC CASSLDTAEQYF
. 14 . TRBJ1-5 TRBV15 TGTGCCACCAGCCAGGGAGGGAAGCATCAGCCCCAGCATTTT CATSQGGKHQPQHF
once 14 . TRBJ2-2 TRBV29-1 TGCAGCGTTTTGGGTACAGGGAACACCGGGGAGCTGTTTTTT CSVLGTGNTGELFF
few 16 . TRBJ2-2 TRBV9 TGTGCCAGCAGCGTAGAAGGTGGGCGGGACCTCGGGGAGCTGTTTTTT CASSVEGGRDLGELFF
. 12 . TRBJ1-2 TRBV5-4 TGTGCCAGCAGCTTGCCAGGGTATGGCTACACCTTC CASSLPGYGYTF
. 15 . TRBJ1-6 TRBV18 TGTGCCAGCTCACCATTATTGGCAGATAATTCACCCCTCCACTTT CASSPLLADNSPLHF
. 15 TRBD1 TRBJ1-2 TRBV13 TGTGCCAGCAGCCCCCCAGGGGGCTTGGGCTATGGCTACACCTTC CASSPPGGLGYGYTF
. 12 TRBD1 TRBJ1-2 TRBV30 TGTGCTCGAGGGGGCGACACCTATGGCTACACCTTC CARGGDTYGYTF
. 14 . TRBJ1-3 TRBV29-1 TGCAGCGTTTTTTGGACAGAACTTGGAAACACCATATATTTT CSVFWTELGNTIYF
. 21 . TRBJ2-3 TRBV15 TGTGCCACCAGCAGAGGTCCCATGGGTTTGCGGAGGCCAACTAGCACAGATACGCAGTATTTT CATSRGPMGLRRPTSTDTQYF
. 16 TRBD2 TRBJ2-5 TRBV5-1 TGCGCCAGCAGCACGAGGACTAGCGGGGGGAAGGAGACCCAGTACTTC CASSTRTSGGKETQYF
. 16 TRBD1 TRBJ1-2 TRBV27 TGTGCCAGCAGTTTAAACAGGGGGACCACTAACTATGGCTACACCTTC CASSLNRGTTNYGYTF
few 12 . TRBJ1-4 TRBV7-9 TGTGCCAGCAGTGGGGAGGGTGAAAAACTGTTTTTT CASSGEGEKLFF
. 13 . TRBJ2-5 TRBV6-5 TGTGCCAGCAGTCCCGGCGGTCGGGAGACCCAGTACTTC CASSPGGRETQYF
. 14 . TRBJ2-7 TRBV15 TGTGCCACCAGCAGGACAGAGGTTTCCTACGAGCAGTACTTC CATSRTEVSYEQYF
. 16 . TRBJ2-1 TRBV5-5 TGTGCCAGCAGCTTGGTGGGGGCTGGCTCCTACAATGAGCAGTTCTTC CASSLVGAGSYNEQFF
. 14 . TRBJ1-3 TRBV18 TGTGCCAGCTCACCAGACAGCGCTGGAAACACCATATATTTT CASSPDSAGNTIYF
. 17 TRBD2 TRBJ2-3 TRBV27 TGTGCCAGCAGTCCGCCGGGACTAGCGGGGTTCGTTAGAACGCAGTATTTT CASSPPGLAGFVRTQYF
. 16 . TRBJ1-3 TRBV28 TGTGCCAGCAGTTTAGGGGGCCTGACTGAAGGAAACACCATATATTTT CASSLGGLTEGNTIYF
few 16 . TRBJ2-1 TRBV19 TGTGCCAGTAGTACCATCGATAGCGTAGTCTACAATGAGCAGTTCTTC CASSTIDSVVYNEQFF
. 15 . TRBJ2-4 TRBV6-5 TGTGCCAGCAGTTACCGGCAGGTCGCAAAAAACATTCAGTACTTC CASSYRQVAKNIQYF
. 14 . TRBJ2-7 TRBV4-1 TGCGCCAGCAGCCAAGGGGCGATATCCTACGAGCAGTACTTC CASSQGAISYEQYF
once 15 TRBD1 TRBJ1-1 TRBV5-1 TGCGCCAGCAGCGAAAGACAGGGAGAGAACACTGAAGCTTTCTTT CASSERQGENTEAFF
. 15 . TRBJ1-1 TRBV28 TGTGCCAGCAGCCTCACACAAAAACGGGGCACTGAAGCTTTCTTT CASSLTQKRGTEAFF
. 13 . TRBJ1-1 TRBV5-5 TGTGCCAGCAGGCAGGACAGTTACACTGAAGCTTTCTTT CASRQDSYTEAFF
. 17 TRBD2 TRBJ2-2 TRBV6-2/TRBV6-3 TGTGCCAGCAGTTACTTTGGGACTAGCGGGGCCACCGGGGAGCTGTTTTTT CASSYFGTSGATGELFF
. 13 . TRBJ2-2 TRBV19 TGTGCCAGTAGAAGGTCAGAGGTCGGGGAGCTGTTTTTT CASRRSEVGELFF
few 16 . TRBJ1-1 TRBV12-5 TGTGCTAGTGGTTTCGACACTCGACAGGCGAACACTGAAGCTTTCTTT CASGFDTRQANTEAFF
. 15 . TRBJ1-3 TRBV6-5 TGTGCCAGCAGACGCACAGGGACGGGTGGAAACACCATATATTTT CASRRTGTGGNTIYF
. 16 . TRBJ2-7 TRBV4-2 TGTGCCAGCAGCCAAGTCTCGCCCGACAGCTCCTACGAGCAGTACTTC CASSQVSPDSSYEQYF
. 15 . TRBJ1-1 TRBV19 TGTGCCAGTAGTATAGATGCGGGACCAAACACTGAAGCTTTCTTT CASSIDAGPNTEAFF
. 17 TRBD1 TRBJ1-6 TRBV4-3 TGCGCCAGCAGCCAAGAACCGCCAGGGGGCACGAGATCACCCCTCCACTTT CASSQEPPGGTRSPLHF
. 14 . TRBJ2-2 TRBV9 TGTGCCAGCAGCGTAAGCGGAAACACCGGGGAGCTGTTTTTT CASSVSGNTGELFF
. 12 . TRBJ2-7 TRBV5-5 TGTGCCAGCAGCTTGCTAGGGAGCGAGCAGTACTTC CASSLLGSEQYF
. 15 TRBD1 TRBJ1-1 TRBV27 TGTGCCAGCAGTGGCGGGACAGTTACGAACACTGAAGCTTTCTTT CASSGGTVTNTEAFF
. 12 . TRBJ1-1 TRBV7-9 TGTGCCAGCAGCATACAGAACGCTGAAGCTTTCTTT CASSIQNAEAFF
. 14 . TRBJ2-1 TRBV28 TGTGCCAGCCACTGGGCATCCATTTCCAATGAGCAGTTCTTC CASHWASISNEQFF